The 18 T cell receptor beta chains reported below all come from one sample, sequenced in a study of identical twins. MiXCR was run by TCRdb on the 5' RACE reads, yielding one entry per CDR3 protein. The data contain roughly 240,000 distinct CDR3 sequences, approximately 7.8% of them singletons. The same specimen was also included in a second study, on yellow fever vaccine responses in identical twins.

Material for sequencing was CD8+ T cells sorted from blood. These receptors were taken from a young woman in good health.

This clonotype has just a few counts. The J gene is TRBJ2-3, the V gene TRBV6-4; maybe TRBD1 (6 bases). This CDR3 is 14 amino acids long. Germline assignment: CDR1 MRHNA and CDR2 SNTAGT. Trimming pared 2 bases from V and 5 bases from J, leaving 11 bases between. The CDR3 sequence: CASSDGRGGDTQYF. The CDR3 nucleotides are TGTGCCAGCAGTGACGGGAGAGGGGGAGATACGCAGTATTTT.

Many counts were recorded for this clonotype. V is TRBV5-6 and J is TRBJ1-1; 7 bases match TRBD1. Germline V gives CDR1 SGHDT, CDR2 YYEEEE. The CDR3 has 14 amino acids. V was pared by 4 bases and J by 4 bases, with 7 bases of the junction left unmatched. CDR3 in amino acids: CASSPTGWFTEAFF. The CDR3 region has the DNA TGTGCCAGCAGCCCGACAGGGTGGTTCACTGAAGCTTTCTTT.

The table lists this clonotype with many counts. The CDR3 loop reads CASSQRLGQAAISSTDTQYF. The CDR3 nucleotides are TGTGCCAGCAGTCAGAGGCTGGGACAGGCTGCTATCTCTAGCACAGATACGCAGTATTTT. The V call is TRBV28, the J call TRBJ2-3, with 8 bases aligning to TRBD1. The CDR3 totals 20 residues. Germline CDR1 is MDHEN and CDR2 is SYDVKM. Losses at the gene ends were 5 bases for V and 0 bases for J; bases not matched to a gene: 19.

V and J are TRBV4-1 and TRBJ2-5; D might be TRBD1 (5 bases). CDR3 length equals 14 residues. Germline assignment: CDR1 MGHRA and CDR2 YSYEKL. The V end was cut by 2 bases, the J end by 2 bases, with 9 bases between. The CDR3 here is CASSQKRGQETQYF. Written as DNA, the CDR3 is TGCGCCAGCAGCCAAAAAAGGGGTCAAGAGACCCAGTACTTC.

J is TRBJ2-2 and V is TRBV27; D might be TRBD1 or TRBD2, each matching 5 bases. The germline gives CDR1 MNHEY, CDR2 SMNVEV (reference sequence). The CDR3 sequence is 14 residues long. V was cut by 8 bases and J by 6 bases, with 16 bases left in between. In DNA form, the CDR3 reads TGTGCCAGCGGCCTAACGCCGGGACCCGGGGAGCTGTTTTTT. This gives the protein CASGLTPGPGELFF.

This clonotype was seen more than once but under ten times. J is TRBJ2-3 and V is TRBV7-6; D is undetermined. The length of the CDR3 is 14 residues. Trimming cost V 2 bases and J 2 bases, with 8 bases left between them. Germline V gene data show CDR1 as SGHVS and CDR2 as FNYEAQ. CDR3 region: CASSLRTDTDTQYF. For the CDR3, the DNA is TGTGCCAGCAGCTTACGCACTGACACAGATACGCAGTATTTT.

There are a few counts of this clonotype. The CDR3 sequence is CASSFDSRGGETQYF. CDR3 bases: TGTGCCAGCAGCTTCGACTCCAGGGGGGGAGAGACCCAGTACTTC. The chain uses TRBV7-9 and TRBJ2-5; D possibly uses TRBD1 or TRBD2 (7 bases each). The CDR3 totals 15 residues. V dropped 3 bases and J dropped 4 bases, with 15 bases sitting between them. Germline V CDR1 and CDR2: SEHNR, FQNEAQ (reference sequence).

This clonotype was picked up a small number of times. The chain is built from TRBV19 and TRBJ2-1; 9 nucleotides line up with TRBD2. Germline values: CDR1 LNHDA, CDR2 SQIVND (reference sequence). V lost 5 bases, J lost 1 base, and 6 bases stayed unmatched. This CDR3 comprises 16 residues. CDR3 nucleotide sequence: TGTGCCAGTAGTCCACTGACTAGCGGATCCTACAATGAGCAGTTCTTC. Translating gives CASSPLTSGSYNEQFF.

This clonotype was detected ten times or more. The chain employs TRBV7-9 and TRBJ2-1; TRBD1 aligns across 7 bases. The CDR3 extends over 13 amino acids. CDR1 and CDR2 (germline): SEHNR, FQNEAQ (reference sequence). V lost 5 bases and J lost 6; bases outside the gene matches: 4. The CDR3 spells CASSERTGNEQFF. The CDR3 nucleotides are TGTGCCAGCAGCGAACGGACAGGCAATGAGCAGTTCTTC.

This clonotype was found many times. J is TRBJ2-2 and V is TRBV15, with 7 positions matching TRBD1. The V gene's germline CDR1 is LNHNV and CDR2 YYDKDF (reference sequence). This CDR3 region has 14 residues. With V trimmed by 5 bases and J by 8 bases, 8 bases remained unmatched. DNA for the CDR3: TGTGCCACCAGCGACGGGACAGCCGGGGGGGAGCTGTTTTTT. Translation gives CATSDGTAGGELFF.

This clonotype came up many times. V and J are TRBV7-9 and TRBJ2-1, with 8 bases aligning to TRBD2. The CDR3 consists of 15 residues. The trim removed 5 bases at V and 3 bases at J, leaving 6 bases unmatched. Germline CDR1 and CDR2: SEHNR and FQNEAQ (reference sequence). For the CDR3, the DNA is TGTGCCAGCAGCCCAACTAGCGGATACTACAATGAGCAGTTCTTC. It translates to CASSPTSGYYNEQFF.

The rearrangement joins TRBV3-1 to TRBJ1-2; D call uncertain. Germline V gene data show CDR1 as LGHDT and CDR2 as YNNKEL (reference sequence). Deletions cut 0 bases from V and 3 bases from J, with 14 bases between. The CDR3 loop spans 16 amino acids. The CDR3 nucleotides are TGTGCCAGCAGCCAAGATCCCCTCTTTTCGGACTATGGCTACACCTTC. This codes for CASSQDPLFSDYGYTF. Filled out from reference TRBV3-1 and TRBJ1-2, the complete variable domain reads DTAVSQTPKYLVTQMGNDKSIKCEQNLGHDTMYWYKQDSKKFLKIMFSYNNKELIINETVPNRFSPKSPDKAHLNLHINSLELGDSAVYFCASSQDPLFSDYGYTFGSGTRLTVV.

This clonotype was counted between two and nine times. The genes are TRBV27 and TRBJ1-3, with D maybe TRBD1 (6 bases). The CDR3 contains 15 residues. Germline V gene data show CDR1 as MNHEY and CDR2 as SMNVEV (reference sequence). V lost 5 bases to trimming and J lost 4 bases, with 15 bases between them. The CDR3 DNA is TGTGCCAGCAGTCTAACCGGGACACCCGGAAACACCATATATTTT. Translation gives CASSLTGTPGNTIYF.

The CDR3: CASSEWDRGGSSYEQYF. CDR3 coding DNA: TGTGCCAGCAGTGAATGGGACAGGGGTGGTAGCTCCTACGAGCAGTACTTC. The chain is built from TRBV25-1 and TRBJ2-7, with 10 bases identical to TRBD1. Germline V CDR1 and CDR2: MGHDK, SYGVNS. V lost 1 base and J lost 0; bases outside the gene matches: 6. This CDR3 spans 17 amino acids.

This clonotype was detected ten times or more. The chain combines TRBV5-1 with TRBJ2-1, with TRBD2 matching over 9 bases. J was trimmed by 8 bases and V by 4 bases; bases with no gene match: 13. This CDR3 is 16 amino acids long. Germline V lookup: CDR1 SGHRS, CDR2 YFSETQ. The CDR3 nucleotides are TGCGCCAGCAGCCTCCGACTAGCGGACCTCCTTGATGAGCAGTTCTTC. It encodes CASSLRLADLLDEQFF.

In DNA form, the CDR3 reads TGTGCCAGCAGCCAAGCCGGGACTAGCGGGGGGAAAAACATTCAGTACTTC. Protein sequence: CASSQAGTSGGKNIQYF. The chain links TRBV3-1 to TRBJ2-4; 15 bases line up with TRBD2. Per the germline V gene, CDR1 is LGHDT and CDR2 is YNNKEL (reference sequence). Trimming removed 1 base from V and 4 bases from J; junction bases left unmatched: 2. This CDR3 comprises 17 residues.

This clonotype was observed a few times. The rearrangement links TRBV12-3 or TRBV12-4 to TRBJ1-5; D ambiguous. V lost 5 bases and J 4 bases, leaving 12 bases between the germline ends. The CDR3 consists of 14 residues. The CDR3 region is CASSPQTSNQPQHF. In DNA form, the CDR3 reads TGTGCCAGCAGTCCCCAGACTTCGAATCAGCCCCAGCATTTT.

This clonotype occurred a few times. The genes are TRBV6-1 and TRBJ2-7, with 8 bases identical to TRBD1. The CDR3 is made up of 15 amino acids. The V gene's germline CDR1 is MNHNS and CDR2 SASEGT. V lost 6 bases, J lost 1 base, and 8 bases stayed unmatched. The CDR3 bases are TGTGCCAGCAGCTTCGGACAGGGTGGATCCTACGAGCAGTACGTC. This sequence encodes CASSFGQGGSYEQYV.